These T cell receptor beta chains were read from a single sample in a study of T cells after somatic rescue of genetic block. TCRdb's copy holds only in-frame clones and misses some; the assay was immunoSEQ multiplex PCR. Found here are 9,500 to 12,000 clones, around 84% of them singletons; the top ten hold around 7.9%. Sample: peripheral blood mononuclear cells (PBMCs). The source is a boy younger than 18. Each CDR3 is given without its conserved first and last residue. Size tells how often a clone was seen (once, few, many) or the class of an expanded clone, and some rows leave it out.

V gene | clone size | CDR3 protein
TRBV7-2 | NA | ASSLSGGGSPLH
TRBV15 | NA | ATSREKVSYNEQF
TRBV7-2 | few | ASSLRLASETQY
TRBV18 | NA | ASSPIESRGEKLF
TRBV6-5 | few | ASSYSGERQF
TRBV6-5 | NA | ASSFRGNEKLF
TRBV19 | NA | ASSIGGTHSPLH
TRBV11-1 | NA | ASSLSSRGGSPLH
TRBV7-9 | few | ASSLDLGNYGYT
TRBV21-1 | NA | ARGADLAGGYT
TRBV28 | NA | ASSPGDRRPQPQH
TRBV5-1 | few | ASSPGWRGDSPSTDTQY
TRBV7-9 | NA | ASSRPPGTGF
TRBV6-1 | NA | ASSGGGDTYNSPLH
TRBV7-3 | NA | ASSLRQGLTGELF
TRBV19 | once | ASSVGTGNLPAYEQY
TRBV9 | NA | ASRADRIYT
TRBV6-1 | NA | ASSPGGASDYEQY
TRBV18 | NA | ASSPDPYEQY
TRBV9 | once | ASSPHSGTSYEQY
TRBV7-9 | NA | ASSPQPAGEQY
TRBV11-1 | NA | ASTYTPPRDTEAF
TRBV4-3 | NA | ASSQESLGDTQY